This record concerns one TCR beta chain sequence. This clone was counted between two and nine times. Its antigen is not yet known. No much larger clonotype is one base removed from it; base qualities were not supplied. This sample is part of a study of CD8+ T cells in alopecia areata (dated by TCRdb to about 2018). With regard to the full study: High-throughput TCRbeta sequencing was used to examine T cell clonal expansion in alopecia areata in both the C3H/HeJ mouse model and human patients. Human TCRbeta sequencing covered scalp tissue and sorted CD4+ and CD8+ peripheral blood T cells from patchy and totalis/universalis alopecia areata patients and healthy controls. Scalp clonality was compared among normal scalp (n=4), patchy alopecia areata scalp (n=8), and alopecia totalis/universalis scalp (n=8). The RNA source kit depended on sample type: the PAXgene miRNA kit for fixed scalp, the miRNeasy kit for PBMCs, and the RNeasy kit for mouse skin. Amplification of TCRbeta CDR3 regions was done by immunoSEQ multiplex PCR using 35 Vbeta forward primers and 13 Jbeta reverse primers.

Here is what the overall study found, with its caveats: Unlike mouse skin, which is dominated by gammadelta T cells, normal human skin has resident alphabeta T cells that are also sequenced, and this complicates analysis of the scalp TCR repertoire. Shared TCR sequences between patients were less evident than in mice, which may be partly attributable to HLA diversity in the patient population. Compared with normal scalp, lesional scalp had higher clonality and more expanded CD8+ clones, particularly in alopecia totalis/universalis, a pattern that suggests antigenic drive.

After PBMCs were isolated by density centrifugation and stained for CD3, CD4 and CD8, a FACSAria was used to sort CD4+ and CD8+ T cells. Unaffected controls provided scalp biopsies and blood samples. Receptors were amplified or captured by the immunoSEQ multiplex PCR assay. For TCR sequencing, RNA was extracted from every sample and reverse transcribed into cDNA to serve as template. SuperScript III was used to make first-strand cDNA, primed with a 2:1 mix of oligo-dT and random hexamers. Amplification bias was assessed with a synthetic immune receptor repertoire, and residual bias was removed computationally. The paper's processing steps were these. Raw reads were preprocessed to remove errors, and CDR3 was defined according to IMGT conventions as the region from the conserved cysteine to phenylalanine. To get clonality, Shannon entropy was normalized by log2 of the number of productive unique TCRs and the result was subtracted from 1. CD4 or CD8 identity of scalp clones was inferred by cross-referencing scalp TCRbeta sequences with sorted blood CD4 and CD8 repertoires. This is the immuneACCESS table as TCRdb keeps it, with only in-frame sequences that have V and J called. A part of the clones is gone; compared with another copy, unresolved V genes explain less than half, and the rest is unexplained. V, J and clone size are those of that table, while D and trimming were read from the DNA. The sample table holds 100,000 to 120,000 clones, of which 55% to 75% were seen once. The biggest ten clones account for about 20% of the sample.

Sequences SQVTM (CDR1) and ANQGSEA (CDR2) are obtained from the germline V gene. CDR3 length: 14 amino acids, cysteine to phenylalanine. The DNA shown is the 42-base CDR3, in frame from base 1. Unmatched junction bases come to 11, with V trimmed by 6 bases and J by 6 bases. The sequenced material came from CD8+ T cells sorted from blood. The clonotype was recovered from a human donor in good health. The chain is encoded by TRBV29-1 joined to TRBJ1-1; 9 of the junction bases match TRBD1. The CDR3 loop reads CSVVTGQGGAEAFF. In nucleotides, the sequence is TGCAGCGTGGTGACGGGACAGGGTGGCGCTGAAGCTTTCTTT.